This paragraph reports one T cell receptor (beta chain). What it binds is not known. This sample stems from a study of beta chain features in type 1 diabetes. One heparinised draw, averaging about 116 mL, was taken per donor. This CDR3 is 15 amino acids long. Germline assignment: CDR1 MGHRA and CDR2 YSYEKL. V lost 4 bases, J lost 1 base, and 10 bases lay in between. What was sequenced were expressed TCRB transcripts, since all of the isolated RNA had been reverse transcribed. TCRdb's copy holds only in-frame clones and misses some; the assay was immunoSEQ multiplex PCR. The repertoire holds over 150,000 clones, with 7.8% as singletons. Overall study findings and caveats: For patients, the naive, central memory and Treg TCRB repertoires appeared more alike than for healthy donors. A moderate, significant TCRB CDR3 shortening appeared in type 1 diabetes across four CD4+ subsets. Type 1 diabetes patients had VDJ junctions that carried fewer insertions and more deletions.

The receptor's source is a woman between 40 and 50 years old with type 1 diabetes. Input material: central memory CD4+ T cells from blood. This chain uses TRBV4-1 with TRBJ2-2; D is unresolved. This chain's CDR3 is CASSLGAMNTGELFF. CDR3 coding DNA: TGCGCCAGCAGCCTCGGAGCGATGAACACCGGGGAGCTGTTTTTT.